Given below is one TCR beta chain in context. The antigen remains unidentified. TCRdb's table, derived via immunoSEQ multiplex PCR, lists solely in-frame clones and lacks some. The sample holds 70,000 or so clones, 92% seen once. These data come from a study of lymphopenia after photon versus proton radiotherapy. Notes on the study in general: Authors raise, but do not show, better survival with proton therapy. Relative stability marked proton patients; photon patients lost diversity and naive cells. Larger post-nadir TCR diversity loss correlated inversely with survival in deceased patients. Oligoclonal CD8+ Temra expansion after nadir drove photon patients' diversity drop.

Germline-derived CDR1 and CDR2 are SGHNT and YYREEE (reference sequence). This CDR3 has 14 amino acids. Trimming removed 4 bases at V and 2 bases at J, with 13 bases between. The chain uses TRBV5-4 and TRBJ2-7; a possible D gene is TRBD1 (5 bases). This sample comprised peripheral blood, obtained from a patient treated with photon-based radiotherapy. The TCR comes from a woman between 40 and 55 years old with cholangiocarcinoma. The CDR3, as DNA: TGTGCCAGCAGCCGGAAGGGGAATGCCTACGAGCAGTACTTC. Translation gives CASSRKGNAYEQYF.